This T cell receptor beta chain was sequenced for a study of beta chain features in type 1 diabetes. In this sample, this clone turned up a few times. Trimming cost V 2 bases and J 5 bases, with 16 bases left between them. The CDR3 covers 16 residues. CDR1 is SGHAT, CDR2 FQNNGV, per germline. As every portion of the isolated RNA was reverse transcribed, the sequencing read expressed TCRB transcripts. The repertoire was sequenced with immunoSEQ multiplex PCR; TCRdb's copy has only in-frame clones and lacks some. Seen here are some 900,000 clones, around a sixth observed once, and the top ten hold 0.023%.

This receptor was obtained from a woman aged 18-30 years in good health. Sequences were obtained from naive CD4+ T cells from blood. The rearrangement joins TRBV11-2 to TRBJ2-1; possible D gene TRBD2, 6 bases. The CDR3 reads CASSLLRGRQHNEQFF. The CDR3 DNA sequence: TGTGCCAGCAGCTTATTGCGAGGGAGGCAGCACAATGAGCAGTTCTTC.